This T cell receptor (beta chain) was obtained from a study of shared clonotypes between healthy human individuals. Background on the study: For every donor, three CD4 naive, three CD4 memory, two CD8 naive and one CD8 memory plates were used.

CD45RO-negative, CCR7-positively selected cells formed the naive CD8 fraction, excluding terminally differentiated effector memory CD45RA+ cells. Nashville, Tennessee was home to all donors, each a Caucasian adult. Genomic DNA of each subset was evenly split across several immunoSEQ plates. Repertoires were generated with immunoSEQ multiplex PCR, while TCRdb's copy carries only in-frame clones and drops some. Counted here are about 2.2 million clones, approximately 92% occurring once; the ten biggest clones make up 1.5% to 2%. CDR1 and CDR2 from the germline V gene are LNHNV and YYDKDF (reference sequence). After removal of 9 bases from V and 1 base from J, the junction contained 9 bases not matched to a gene. The CDR3 is 14 residues long.

The chain is built from TRBV15 and TRBJ2-7, with TRBD1 identical over 7 bases. The receptor comes from a man between 18 and 29 years old in good health. Some clones in this sample may be carry-over from other donors' samples. The material sequenced was naive CD8+ T cells from PBMCs. The CDR3 DNA reads TGTGCCACTCGACAGGGAGCCGAGTCCTACGAGCAGTACTTC. Its translation: CATRQGAESYEQYF.